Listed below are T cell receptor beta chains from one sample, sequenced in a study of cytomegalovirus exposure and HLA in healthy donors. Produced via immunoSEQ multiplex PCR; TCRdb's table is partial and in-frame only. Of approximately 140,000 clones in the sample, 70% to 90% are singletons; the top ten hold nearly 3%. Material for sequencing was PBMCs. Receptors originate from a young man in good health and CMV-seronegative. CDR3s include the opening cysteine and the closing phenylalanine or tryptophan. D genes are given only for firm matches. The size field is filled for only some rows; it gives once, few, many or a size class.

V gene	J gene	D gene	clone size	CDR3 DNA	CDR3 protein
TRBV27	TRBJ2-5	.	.	TGTGCCAGCAGTTTATCGTGGGCGCTCCAAGAGACCCAGTACTTC	CASSLSWALQETQYF
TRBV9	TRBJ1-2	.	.	TGTGCCAGCAGCCCCATGGAGTTCAGGGGACGCAACTATGGCTACACCTTC	CASSPMEFRGRNYGYTF
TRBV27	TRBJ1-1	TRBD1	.	TGTGCCAGCAGTCCGGGACAGGGGGCGTACACTGAAGCTTTCTTT	CASSPGQGAYTEAFF
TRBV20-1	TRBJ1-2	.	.	TGCAGTGCTAAACAGGGACCGGGCTACACCTTC	CSAKQGPGYTF
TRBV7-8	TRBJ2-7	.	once	TGTGCCAGCAGCTTAGGCGGGACAGCGCAAGAGCAGTACTTC	CASSLGGTAQEQYF
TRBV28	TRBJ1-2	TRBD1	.	TGTGCCAGCAGTTCTGGACAGGTCTTTTTCTACACCTTC	CASSSGQVFFYTF
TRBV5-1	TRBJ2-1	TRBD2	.	TGCGCCAGCATGGGCGGGGGGGGCCCGAGCTCCTACAATGAGCAGTTCTTC	CASMGGGGPSSYNEQFF
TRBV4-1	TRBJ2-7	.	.	TGCGCCAGCAGCCAAAATGCGGGGTCCTACGAGCAGTACTTC	CASSQNAGSYEQYF
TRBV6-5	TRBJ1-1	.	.	TGTGCCAGCAGTTACTCGGGCAGGGACACTGAAGCTTTCTTT	CASSYSGRDTEAFF
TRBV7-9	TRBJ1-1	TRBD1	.	TGTGCCAGCAGCGGACAGGTCAACACTGAAGCTTTCTTT	CASSGQVNTEAFF
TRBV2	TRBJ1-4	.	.	TGTGCCAGCACCGGACAGTCACAGGAAAAACTGTTTTTT	CASTGQSQEKLFF